This is a list of T cell receptor beta chains from one sample in a study of human T cells and chemical hapten exposure. In TCRdb, the RACE reads were re-called with MiXCR into one record per CDR3 protein. Of some 91,000 distinct CDR3 sequences listed, 25% to 35% are singletons. The sequenced sample was whole blood, obtained in connection with sensitization to the hapten diphenylcyclopropenone (DPC). The receptor source for this set is a man in his forties with alopecia areata. Some clones in this sample may be carry-over from other donors' samples. Both conserved end residues are part of each CDR3. The D gene is left open where the match is weak. Some rows mark clone size as missing; the rest say once, few, many or name a class of expanded clone.

d_call,v_call,clone_size,j_call,cdr3_aa,cdr3_nt
TRBD2,TRBV12-3/TRBV12-4,-,TRBJ2-1,CASNTGTRNEQFF,TGTGCCAGCAACACCGGGACTAGAAATGAGCAGTTCTTC
TRBD2,TRBV5-1,-,TRBJ2-3,CASSSELAGGARGGAQYF,TGCGCCAGCAGCTCCGAGTTAGCGGGAGGGGCCCGAGGTGGTGCGCAGTATTTT
-,TRBV2,few,TRBJ1-5,CASRSKGQSNQPQHF,TGTGCCAGCAGATCGAAAGGACAGAGCAATCAGCCCCAGCATTTT
-,TRBV7-3,-,TRBJ2-3,CASSPTFGDTQYF,TGTGCCAGCAGCCCCACCTTTGGAGATACGCAGTATTTT
-,TRBV4-1,-,TRBJ1-4,CASSQGDKATNEKLFF,TGCGCCAGCAGCCAGGGGGACAAGGCAACTAATGAAAAACTGTTTTTT
-,TRBV6-5,few,TRBJ1-5,CASSYGRRQPQHF,TGTGCCAGCAGTTACGGCCGACGGCAGCCCCAGCATTTT
TRBD2,TRBV2,-,TRBJ2-3,CASRERDLTDTQYF,TGTGCCAGCAGGGAGCGGGATCTCACAGATACGCAGTATTTT
TRBD2,TRBV29-1,-,TRBJ2-5,CSVGRTSQKTQYF,TGCAGCGTTGGCCGGACTAGTCAGAAGACCCAGTACTTC
-,TRBV14,-,TRBJ2-1,CASSQDVYGAGQFF,TGTGCCAGCAGCCAAGATGTTTACGGAGCTGGGCAGTTCTTC
TRBD1,TRBV20-1,-,TRBJ1-5,CSAGQGPNQPQHF,TGCAGTGCAGGACAGGGCCCCAATCAGCCCCAGCATTTT
-,TRBV20-1,few,TRBJ1-1,CSASTGRLNTEAFF,TGCAGTGCCTCGACAGGTAGATTGAACACTGAAGCTTTCTTT
-,TRBV5-1,-,TRBJ2-5,CASSLGVTVQETQYF,TGCGCCAGCAGCTTGGGGGTTACAGTACAAGAGACCCAGTACTTC
-,TRBV5-5,-,TRBJ1-5,CASSMGPNQPQHF,TGTGCCAGCAGCATGGGGCCCAATCAGCCCCAGCATTTT
-,TRBV12-3/TRBV12-4,-,TRBJ2-7,CASSSTGPSSYEQYF,TGTGCCAGCAGTTCGACCGGGCCTTCCTCCTACGAGCAGTACTTC
TRBD1,TRBV7-9,-,TRBJ2-6,CASSLQGAGANVLTF,TGTGCCAGCAGCTTGCAGGGGGCAGGGGCCAACGTCCTGACTTTC
-,TRBV6-6,few,TRBJ2-7,CASSYPRGETYEQYF,TGTGCCAGCAGTTACCCTCGTGGGGAAACCTACGAGCAGTACTTC
-,TRBV28,-,TRBJ1-4,CASRRLAGMINEKLFF,TGTGCCAGCAGACGGCTTGCGGGAATGATTAATGAAAAACTGTTTTTT
TRBD2,TRBV29-1,-,TRBJ2-1,CSGTGRVNEQFF,TGCAGCGGGACCGGGAGGGTTAATGAGCAGTTCTTC
-,TRBV28,-,TRBJ1-1,CASTEVSSGGYTEAFF,TGTGCCAGCACCGAGGTTTCTTCGGGGGGCTACACTGAAGCTTTCTTT
TRBD2,TRBV29-1,-,TRBJ2-7,CSVVGVVRSAGERYSLGEQYF,TGCAGCGTTGTCGGAGTCGTTAGGTCAGCGGGAGAAAGATATTCCCTAGGCGAGCAGTACTTC
-,TRBV20-1,medium-sized,TRBJ2-7,CSASQSPAGRAHEQYF,TGCAGTGCTAGCCAAAGCCCGGCCGGTCGAGCCCACGAGCAGTACTTC
-,TRBV20-1,-,TRBJ2-1,CSAYGRANEQFF,TGCAGTGCTTATGGACGAGCCAATGAGCAGTTCTTC
-,TRBV7-8,-,TRBJ2-5,CASSSERGRETQYF,TGTGCCAGCAGCTCCGAGAGGGGGAGAGAGACCCAGTACTTC